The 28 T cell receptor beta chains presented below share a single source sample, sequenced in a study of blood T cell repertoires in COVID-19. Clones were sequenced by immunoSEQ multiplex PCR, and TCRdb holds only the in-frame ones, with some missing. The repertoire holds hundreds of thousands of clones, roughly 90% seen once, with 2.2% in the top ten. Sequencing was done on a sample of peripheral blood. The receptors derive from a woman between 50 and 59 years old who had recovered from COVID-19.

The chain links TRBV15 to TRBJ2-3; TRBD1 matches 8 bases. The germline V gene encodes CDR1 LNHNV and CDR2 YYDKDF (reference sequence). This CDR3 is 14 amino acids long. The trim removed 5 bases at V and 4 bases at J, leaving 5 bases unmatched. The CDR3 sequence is CATSVPGGPDTQYF. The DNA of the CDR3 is TGTGCCACCAGCGTACCAGGGGGCCCAGATACGCAGTATTTT. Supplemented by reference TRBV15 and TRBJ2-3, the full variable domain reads DAMVIQNPRYQVTQFGKPVTLSCSQTLNHNVMYWYQQKSSQAPKLLFHYYDKDFNNEADTPDNFQSRRPNTSFCFLDIRSPGLGDTAMYLCATSVPGGPDTQYFGPGTRLTVL.

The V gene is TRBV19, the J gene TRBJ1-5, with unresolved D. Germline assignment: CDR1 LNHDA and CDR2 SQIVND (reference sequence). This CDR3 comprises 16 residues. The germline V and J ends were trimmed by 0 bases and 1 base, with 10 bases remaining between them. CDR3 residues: CASSIEDGESNQPQHF. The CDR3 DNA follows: TGTGCCAGTAGTATAGAGGACGGGGAAAGCAATCAGCCCCAGCATTTT.

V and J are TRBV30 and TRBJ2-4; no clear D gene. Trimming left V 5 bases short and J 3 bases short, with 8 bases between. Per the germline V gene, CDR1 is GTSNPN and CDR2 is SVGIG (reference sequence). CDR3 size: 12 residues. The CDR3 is CAWGAYKNIQYF. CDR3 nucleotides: TGTGCCTGGGGAGCTTACAAAAACATTCAGTACTTC.

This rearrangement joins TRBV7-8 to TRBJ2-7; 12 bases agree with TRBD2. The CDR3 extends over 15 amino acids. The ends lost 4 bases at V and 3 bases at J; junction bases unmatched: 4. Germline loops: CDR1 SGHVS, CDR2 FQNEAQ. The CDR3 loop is CASSSRTSGIYEQYF. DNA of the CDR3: TGTGCCAGCAGCTCCCGGACTAGCGGGATCTACGAGCAGTACTTC.

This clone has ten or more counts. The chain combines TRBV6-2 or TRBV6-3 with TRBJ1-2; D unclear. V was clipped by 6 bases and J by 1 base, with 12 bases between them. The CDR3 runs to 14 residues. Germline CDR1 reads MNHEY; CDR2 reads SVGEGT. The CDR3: CASSSNRRNYGYTF. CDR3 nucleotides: TGTGCCAGCAGCTCGAACAGACGTAACTATGGCTACACCTTC.

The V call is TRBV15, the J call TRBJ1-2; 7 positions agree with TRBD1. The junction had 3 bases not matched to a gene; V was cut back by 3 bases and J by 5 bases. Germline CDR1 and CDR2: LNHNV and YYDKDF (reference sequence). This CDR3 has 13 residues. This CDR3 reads CATSSRDRYGYTF. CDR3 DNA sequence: TGTGCCACCAGCAGCCGGGACAGATATGGCTACACCTTC.

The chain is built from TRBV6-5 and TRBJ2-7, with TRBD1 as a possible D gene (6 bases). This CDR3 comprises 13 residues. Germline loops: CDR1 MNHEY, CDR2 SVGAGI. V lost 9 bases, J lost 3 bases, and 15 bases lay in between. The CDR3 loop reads CARRRAGDYEQYF. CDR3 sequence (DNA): TGTGCCAGGAGGCGGGCAGGGGACTACGAGCAGTACTTC.

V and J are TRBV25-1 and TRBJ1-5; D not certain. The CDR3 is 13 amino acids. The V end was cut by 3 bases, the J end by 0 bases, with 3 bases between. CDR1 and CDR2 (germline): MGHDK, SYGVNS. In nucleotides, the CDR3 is TGTGCCAGCAGTGACCATAGCAATCAGCCCCAGCATTTT. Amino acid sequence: CASSDHSNQPQHF. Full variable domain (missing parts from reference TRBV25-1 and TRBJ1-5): EADIYQTPRYLVIGTGKKITLECSQTMGHDKMYWYQQDPGMELHLIHYSYGVNSTEKGDLSSESTVSRIRTEHFPLTLESARPSHTSQYLCASSDHSNQPQHFGDGTRLSIL.

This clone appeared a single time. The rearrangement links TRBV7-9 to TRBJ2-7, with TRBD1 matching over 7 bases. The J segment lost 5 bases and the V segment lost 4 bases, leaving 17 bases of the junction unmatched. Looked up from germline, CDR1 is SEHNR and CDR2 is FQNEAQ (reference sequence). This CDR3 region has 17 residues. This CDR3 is CASSSLSLRQGAHEQYF. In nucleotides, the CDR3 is TGTGCCAGCAGCTCCCTCTCACTACGACAGGGCGCACACGAGCAGTACTTC.

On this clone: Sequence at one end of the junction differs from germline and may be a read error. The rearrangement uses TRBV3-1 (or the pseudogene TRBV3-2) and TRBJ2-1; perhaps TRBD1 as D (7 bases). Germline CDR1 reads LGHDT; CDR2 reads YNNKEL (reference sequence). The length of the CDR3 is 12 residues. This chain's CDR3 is CASSHIQGGRVF. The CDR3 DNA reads TGTGCCAGCAGCCATATTCAGGGGGGCAGGGTCTTC.

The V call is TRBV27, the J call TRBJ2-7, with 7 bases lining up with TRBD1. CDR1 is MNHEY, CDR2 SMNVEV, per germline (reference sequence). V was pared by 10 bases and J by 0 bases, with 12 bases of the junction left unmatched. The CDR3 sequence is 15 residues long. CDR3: CATSKGQASSYEQYF. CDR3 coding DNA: TGTGCCACCAGCAAAGGACAGGCTTCCTCCTACGAGCAGTACTTC.

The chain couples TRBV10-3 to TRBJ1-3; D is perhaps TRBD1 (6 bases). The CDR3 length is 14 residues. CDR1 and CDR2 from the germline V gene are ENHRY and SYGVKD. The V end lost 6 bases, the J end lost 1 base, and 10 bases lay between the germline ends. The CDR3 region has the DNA TGTGCCATCAGAGGGGGAACTTCTGGAAACACCATATATTTT. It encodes CAIRGGTSGNTIYF.

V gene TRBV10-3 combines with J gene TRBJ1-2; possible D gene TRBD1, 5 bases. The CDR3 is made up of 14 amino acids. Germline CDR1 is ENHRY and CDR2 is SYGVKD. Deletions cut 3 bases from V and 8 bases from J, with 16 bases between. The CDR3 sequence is CAISEDSSRRGYTF. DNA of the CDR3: TGTGCCATCAGTGAAGACAGCTCCCGAAGGGGCTACACCTTC.

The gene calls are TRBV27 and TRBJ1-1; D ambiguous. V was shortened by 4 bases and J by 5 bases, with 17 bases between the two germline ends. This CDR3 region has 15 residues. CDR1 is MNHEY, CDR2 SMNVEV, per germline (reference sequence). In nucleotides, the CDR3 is TGTGCCAGCAGTTCCCCCCCCGGGTTTACGACTGAAGCTTTCTTT. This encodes CASSSPPGFTTEAFF.

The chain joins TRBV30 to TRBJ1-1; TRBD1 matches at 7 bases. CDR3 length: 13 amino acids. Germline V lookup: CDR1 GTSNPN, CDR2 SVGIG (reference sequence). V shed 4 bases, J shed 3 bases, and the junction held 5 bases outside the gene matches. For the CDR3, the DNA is TGTGCCTGGATAATTACAGGGGACACTGAAGCTTTCTTT. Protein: CAWIITGDTEAFF.

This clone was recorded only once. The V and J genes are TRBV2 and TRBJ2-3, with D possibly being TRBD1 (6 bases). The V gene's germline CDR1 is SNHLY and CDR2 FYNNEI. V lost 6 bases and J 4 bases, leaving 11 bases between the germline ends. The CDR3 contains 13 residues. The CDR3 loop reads CASRGRGADTQYF. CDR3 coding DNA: TGTGCCAGCAGGGGCAGGGGAGCAGATACGCAGTATTTT.

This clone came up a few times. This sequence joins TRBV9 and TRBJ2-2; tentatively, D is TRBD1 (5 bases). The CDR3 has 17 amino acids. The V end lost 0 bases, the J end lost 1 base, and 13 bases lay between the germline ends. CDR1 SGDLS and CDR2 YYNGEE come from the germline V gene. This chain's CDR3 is CASSVGWGSLNTGELFF. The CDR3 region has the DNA TGTGCCAGCAGCGTAGGGTGGGGCAGTTTGAACACCGGGGAGCTGTTTTTT. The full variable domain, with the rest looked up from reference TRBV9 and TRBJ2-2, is DSGVTQTPKHLITATGQRVTLRCSPRSGDLSVYWYQQSLDQGLQFLIQYYNGEERAKGNILERFSAQQFPDLHSELNLSSLELGDSALYFCASSVGWGSLNTGELFFGEGSRLTVL.

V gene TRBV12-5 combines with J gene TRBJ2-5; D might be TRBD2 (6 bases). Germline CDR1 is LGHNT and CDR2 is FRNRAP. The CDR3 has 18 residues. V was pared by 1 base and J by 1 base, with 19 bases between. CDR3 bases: TGTGCTAGTGGTTTGGGACCCCTCAACCTGGGAGGCCAAGAGACCCAGTACTTC. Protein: CASGLGPLNLGGQETQYF.

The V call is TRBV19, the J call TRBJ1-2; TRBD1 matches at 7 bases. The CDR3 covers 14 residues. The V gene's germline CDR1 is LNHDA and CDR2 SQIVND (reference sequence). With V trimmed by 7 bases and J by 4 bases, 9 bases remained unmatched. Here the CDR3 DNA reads TGTGCCAGTAAAGTAGTGGCAGGGGGCTATGGCTACACCTTC. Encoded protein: CASKVVAGGYGYTF.

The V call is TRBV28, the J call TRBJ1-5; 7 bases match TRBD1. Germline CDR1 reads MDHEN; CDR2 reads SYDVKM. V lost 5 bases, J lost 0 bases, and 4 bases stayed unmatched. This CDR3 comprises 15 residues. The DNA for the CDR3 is TGTGCCAGCAGTCCAGGGGGGATTAGCAATCAGCCCCAGCATTTT. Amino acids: CASSPGGISNQPQHF.

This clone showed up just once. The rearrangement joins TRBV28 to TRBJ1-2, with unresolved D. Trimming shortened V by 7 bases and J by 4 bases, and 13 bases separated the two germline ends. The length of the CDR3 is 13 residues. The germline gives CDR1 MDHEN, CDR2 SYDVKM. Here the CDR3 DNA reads TGTGCCAGCATCCTTCGGGGAGGCTATGGCTACACCTTC. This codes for CASILRGGYGYTF.

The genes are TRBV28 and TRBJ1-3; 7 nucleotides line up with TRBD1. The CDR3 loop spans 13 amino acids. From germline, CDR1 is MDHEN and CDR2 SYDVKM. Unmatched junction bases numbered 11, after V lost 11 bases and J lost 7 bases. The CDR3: CASKDRSPNTIYF. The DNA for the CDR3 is TGTGCCTCTAAGGACAGGTCTCCTAACACCATATATTTT. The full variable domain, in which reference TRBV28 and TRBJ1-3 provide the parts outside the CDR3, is DVKVTQSSRYLVKRTGEKVFLECVQDMDHENMFWYRQDPGLGLRLIYFSYDVKMKEKGDIPEGYSVSREKKERFSLILESASTNQTSMYLCASKDRSPNTIYFGEGSWLTVV.

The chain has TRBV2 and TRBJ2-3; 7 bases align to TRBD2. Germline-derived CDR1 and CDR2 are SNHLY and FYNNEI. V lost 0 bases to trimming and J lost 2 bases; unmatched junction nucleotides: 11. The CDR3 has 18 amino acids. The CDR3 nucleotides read TGTGCCAGCAGTGAAGCGATTATGGGCGGGGGAAACACAGATACGCAGTATTTT. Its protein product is CASSEAIMGGGNTDTQYF.

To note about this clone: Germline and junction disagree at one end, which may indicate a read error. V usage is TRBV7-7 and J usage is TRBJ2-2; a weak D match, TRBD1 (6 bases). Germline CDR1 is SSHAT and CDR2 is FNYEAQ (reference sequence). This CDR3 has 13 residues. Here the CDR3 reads CASSTRQAGELFF. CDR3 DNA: TGTGCTAGCAGTACCCGACAGGCTGGGGAGCTGTTTTTT.

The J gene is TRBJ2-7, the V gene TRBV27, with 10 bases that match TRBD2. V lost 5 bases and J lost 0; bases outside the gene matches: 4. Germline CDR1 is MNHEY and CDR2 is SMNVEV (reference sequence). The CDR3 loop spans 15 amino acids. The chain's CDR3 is CASSTLAGASYEQYF. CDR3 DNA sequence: TGTGCCAGCAGTACCCTAGCGGGGGCCTCCTACGAGCAGTACTTC.

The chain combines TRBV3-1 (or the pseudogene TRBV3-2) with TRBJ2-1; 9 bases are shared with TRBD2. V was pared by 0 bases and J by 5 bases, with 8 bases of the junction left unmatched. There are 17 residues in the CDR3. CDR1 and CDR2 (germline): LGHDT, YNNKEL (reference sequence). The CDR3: CASSQETLAGYNNEQFF. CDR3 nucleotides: TGTGCCAGCAGCCAAGAAACCCTAGCGGGGTATAACAATGAGCAGTTCTTC.

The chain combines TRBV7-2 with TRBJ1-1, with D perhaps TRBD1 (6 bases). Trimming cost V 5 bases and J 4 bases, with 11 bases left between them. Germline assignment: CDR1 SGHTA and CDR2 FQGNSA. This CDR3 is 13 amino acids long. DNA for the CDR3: TGTGCCAGCAGCGGGGTAGGGGGCACTGAAGCTTTCTTT. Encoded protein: CASSGVGGTEAFF.

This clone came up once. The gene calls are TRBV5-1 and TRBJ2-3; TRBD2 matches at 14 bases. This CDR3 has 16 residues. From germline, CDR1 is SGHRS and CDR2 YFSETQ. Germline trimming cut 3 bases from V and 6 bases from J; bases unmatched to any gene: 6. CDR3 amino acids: CASSSGTSGGMDTQYF. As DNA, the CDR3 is TGCGCCAGCAGCTCCGGGACTAGCGGGGGAATGGATACGCAGTATTTT. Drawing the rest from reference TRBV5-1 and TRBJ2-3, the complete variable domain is KAGVTQTPRYLIKTRGQQVTLSCSPISGHRSVSWYQQTPGQGLQFLFEYFSETQRNKGNFPGRFSGRQFSNSRSEMNVSTLELGDSALYLCASSSGTSGGMDTQYFGPGTRLTVL.